Below are 2 T cell receptor beta chains sequenced from a single sample in a study of blood T cell repertoires in COVID-19. Sequencing used immunoSEQ multiplex PCR; TCRdb keeps in-frame clones, though not all of them. The table records around 130,000 clones, 86% of them present only once. The sequencing input was PBMCs or T cells enriched from blood (not recorded which). The receptors shown here come from a woman in her 50s who had recovered from COVID-19.

This chain connects TRBV24-1 to TRBJ2-5; possibly TRBD1 for D (5 bases). The CDR3 length is 14 residues. The ends were cut back, 3 bases at V and 5 bases at J, with 12 bases in the middle. Germline V gene data show CDR1 as KGHDR and CDR2 as SFDVKD. This chain's CDR3 is CATSDGAGWETQYF. The CDR3 DNA is TGTGCCACCAGTGATGGGGCAGGGTGGGAGACCCAGTACTTC.

On this clone itself: The junction shows a germline mismatch at one end, possibly a read error. V and J are TRBV11-2 and TRBJ2-5; D is possibly TRBD2 (5 bases). Germline lookup yields CDR1 SGHAT and CDR2 FQNNGV. The CDR3 is 11 residues long. CDR3 sequence: CASSFSGWVNF. DNA for the CDR3: TGTGCCAGCAGCTTCTCGGGATGGGTAAACTTC.